This T cell receptor beta chain emerged from a study of T cells in Graves' hyperthyroidism and ophthalmopathy. The study left out patients who had uncontrolled infection, other autoimmune disease, pregnancy or lactation. When hyperthyroidism was first diagnosed, the blood sample was taken, preceding any ophthalmopathy symptoms. PBMCs were sourced from approximately 9.3 ml fresh peripheral blood. Amplification of TCR beta CDR3 regions was performed using RNA transcripts as template. The TCR CDR3 first-round RT-PCR relied on the HTBI primer set. One entry per CDR3 protein results from TCRdb running MiXCR on the multiplex PCR reads. The table lists around 400,000 distinct CDR3 sequences, 15% to 19% of them singletons, with approximately 30% in the top ten. The germline CDR1 and CDR2 sequences are SNHLY and FYNNEI. V was clipped by 3 bases and J by 2 bases, with 13 bases between them. The CDR3 has 15 residues.

This clonotype was recorded at least ten times. The chain recombines TRBV2 with TRBJ2-5, with D possibly TRBD2 on 6 matching bases. Sample: blood. The TCR sequence derives from a young woman with Graves' hyperthyroidism that later progressed to Graves' ophthalmopathy. The CDR3 is CASSEDASEQETQYF. The CDR3 bases are TGTGCCAGCAGTGAGGACGCTAGCGAACAAGAGACCCAGTACTTC.